The 7 T cell receptor beta chains below were found in one sample sequenced in a study of T cell repertoires in cytomegalovirus infection. TCRdb reanalysed the reads using MiXCR and keeps one entry per CDR3 protein. The sample holds approximately 700,000 distinct CDR3 sequences, roughly 35% seen once. Sequences were obtained from PBMCs. The receptor source for this set is a human donor in good health (CMV status not recorded). Some clones in this sample may be carry-over from other donors' samples.

This clonotype showed up many times. Germline is not matched at one junction end, which may reflect a read error. This chain uses TRBV4-1 with TRBJ2-7; D not certain. The CDR3 is made up of 12 amino acids. Germline V gene sequence: CDR1 MGHRA, CDR2 YSYEKL. CDR3 sequence (DNA): TGTGCCAGCAGCCAAGTAGGATACGAGCAGTACTTC. It yields the protein CASSQVGYEQYF.

The rearrangement links TRBV27 to TRBJ1-2; D might be TRBD1 (6 bases). Germline CDR1 reads MNHEY; CDR2 reads SMNVEV (reference sequence). CDR3 length: 16 amino acids. Trimming pared 1 base from V and 4 bases from J, leaving 16 bases between. Written as DNA, the CDR3 is TGTGCCAGCAGTTTATTGGGGGCCTCCGCCCCCTATGGCTACACCTTC. This translates into CASSLLGASAPYGYTF.

J is TRBJ1-5 and V is TRBV28, with 10 bases that match TRBD1. The CDR3 is 17 amino acids. V was clipped by 3 bases and J by 3 bases; unmatched bases: 8. Germline V gives CDR1 MDHEN, CDR2 SYDVKM. The DNA for the CDR3 is TGTGCCAGCAGTTTTTTACTAGGGACAGGGGTCAATCAGCCCCAGCATTTT. Its translation: CASSFLLGTGVNQPQHF.

This clonotype was counted a single time. The chain uses TRBV3-1 and TRBJ1-2; D gene ambiguous. The ends were cut back, 2 bases at V and 7 bases at J, with 11 bases in the middle. This CDR3 comprises 13 residues. The germline CDR1 and CDR2 sequences are LGHDT and YNNKEL (reference sequence). This CDR3 is CASSQPTGGGYTF. The DNA of the CDR3 is TGTGCCAGCAGCCAACCTACGGGCGGTGGCTACACCTTC.

In the case of this clonotype: An end of the junction differs from the germline gene, which may be a read error. The chain carries TRBV6-8 and TRBJ1-2; D is undetermined. Per germline, CDR1 MNHGY and CDR2 SAAAGT. CDR3 length equals 15 residues. The CDR3 loop is CARSYSGSANYGYTF. In DNA form, the CDR3 reads TGTGCCCGCAGTTACTCGGGATCTGCGAACTATGGCTACACCTTC.

As to this clonotype: Since a much larger clone is just one base distant, this may be a read error. CDR3 region: CAGSLGLSNTEAFF. The CDR3 DNA reads as TGTGCCGGCAGCTTGGGACTGTCGAACACTGAAGCTTTCTTT. The gene calls are TRBV7-2 and TRBJ1-1, with TRBD1 as a possible D gene (5 bases). The CDR3 loop spans 14 amino acids. The germline V gene has CDR1 SGHTA and CDR2 FQGNSA.

The chain employs TRBV10-3 and TRBJ2-7; possible D gene TRBD1, 6 bases. There are 15 residues in the CDR3. CDR1 is ENHRY, CDR2 SYGVKD, per germline. Deletions cut 4 bases from V and 3 bases from J, with 16 bases between. CDR3 in amino acids: CAISGAEQGNYEQYF. The CDR3 DNA sequence: TGTGCCATCAGTGGGGCGGAACAGGGAAACTACGAGCAGTACTTC.